Listed here is a single T cell receptor (beta chain). Measured with immunoSEQ multiplex PCR; TCRdb has only the in-frame clones, and not every one. The table has some 210,000 clones, about 89% seen once; the top ten hold more than 5.5%. This sample is drawn from a study of blood T cell repertoires in COVID-19. From germline, CDR1 is SGHRS and CDR2 YFSETQ. V shed 0 bases and J 2 bases; nucleotides not matched to a gene: 2. The CDR3 covers 15 residues. The sequence was obtained from a man aged 55 to 69 who had recovered from COVID-19. The rearrangement uses TRBV5-1 and TRBJ1-2; 9 bases agree with TRBD1. Sequencing was performed on peripheral blood. The CDR3 reads CASSLEGTGNYGYTF. For the CDR3, the DNA is TGCGCCAGCAGCTTGGAAGGGACAGGGAACTATGGCTACACCTTC. Drawing the rest from reference TRBV5-1 and TRBJ1-2, the complete variable domain is KAGVTQTPRYLIKTRGQQVTLSCSPISGHRSVSWYQQTPGQGLQFLFEYFSETQRNKGNFPGRFSGRQFSNSRSEMNVSTLELGDSALYLCASSLEGTGNYGYTFGSGTRLTVV.